These T cell receptor beta chains were read from a single sample in a study of cytomegalovirus exposure and HLA in healthy donors. TCRdb's copy holds only in-frame clones and misses some; the assay was immunoSEQ multiplex PCR. This sample's clone table lists about 200,000 clones. Sequenced: PBMCs. These receptors originate from a girl aged 2 to 9 in good health and CMV-seropositive. Each CDR3 is given with its conserved first and last residue.

J gene,V gene,CDR3 protein
-,TRBV25-1,CASSKSGSIYEQYF
TRBJ2-3,TRBV5-4,CASSLEGLAGADTQYF
TRBJ2-2,TRBV7-2,CASSSGQRAGELFF
-,TRBV6-6,CASRPGRAETYEQYF
TRBJ2-7,TRBV27,CASSLTGYEQYF
TRBJ1-1,TRBV11-2,CASSFTTGDLNTEAFF
TRBJ1-2,TRBV7-2,CASTRDFNYGYTF
TRBJ2-7,TRBV5-4,CASSSAGRLGGAHEQYF
TRBJ2-1,TRBV5-1,CASSSGLAGVNEQFF
TRBJ1-1,TRBV2,CASSDRRQGTEAFF
TRBJ2-5,TRBV9,CASSVSGDQETQYF
TRBJ2-1,TRBV6-6,CASRLAGGIEQFF
TRBJ2-5,TRBV5-1,CASSVGTSGSGETQYF
TRBJ1-2,TRBV29-1,CSVQGDWDYGYTF
TRBJ1-1,TRBV4-1,CASSQLQGTEAFF
TRBJ2-1,TRBV10-2,CASSGIPEGLAGAKNEQFF
TRBJ2-5,TRBV6-6,CASSDPPGQGKTQYF
TRBJ2-7,TRBV28,CASSSGLANMLYEQYF
TRBJ1-2,TRBV5-6,CASSFAGWDGYTF
TRBJ2-7,TRBV28,CASSQIYEQYF
TRBJ1-2,TRBV6-1,CASSEAGTGKYTF
TRBJ1-2,TRBV9,CASSGTGTNYGYTF
TRBJ2-7,TRBV5-1,CASSFPTGTGGYEQYF
TRBJ1-2,TRBV4-2,CASSQEKVGGGQSPNYGYTF
TRBJ2-1,TRBV5-6,CASSFPTGPDNEQFF
TRBJ2-3,TRBV2,CARFGSAGADTQYF
TRBJ2-7,TRBV5-1,CASSHPEGIDSAEQYF
TRBJ1-3,TRBV11-2,CASSSRGRGSFLSGNTIYF
TRBJ2-1,TRBV6-6,CATKRESSYNEQFF
TRBJ2-1,TRBV7-2,CASSRSGGRAEHNEQFF
TRBJ1-1,TRBV9,CASSVDQGRHTEAFF
TRBJ2-1,TRBV7-2,CASSLSSWWREGRYEQFF
TRBJ1-1,TRBV5-1,CASSLTGVNTEAFF
TRBJ2-2,TRBV7-9,CASRGTGGAGSGELFF
TRBJ2-7,TRBV27,CASSLNGPSRYEQYF
TRBJ2-3,TRBV5-1,CASRRLAGGDTDTQYF
TRBJ2-1,TRBV4-1,CASSLTGGESSYNEQFF
TRBJ1-1,TRBV28,CASRGAGLMNTEAFF
TRBJ1-3,TRBV12-2,CASRLDRDSGNTIYF
-,TRBV6-5,CASQRVGSSYEQYF
TRBJ1-2,TRBV6-1,CASSEARGGYTF
TRBJ1-5,TRBV4-1,CASSLFPGDQPQHF
TRBJ2-3,TRBV5-4,CASSLALGGLGDTQYF
TRBJ1-1,TRBV6-6,CASSADGTVTEAFF
TRBJ2-2,TRBV5-1,CASSLGSGELFF
TRBJ2-5,TRBV10-3,CAISGLAGAGQETQYF
TRBJ1-6,TRBV28,CASSLRAGNNSPLHF
TRBJ2-1,TRBV19,CASSIGASYNEQFF
TRBJ2-2,TRBV5-4,CAIESPGQGVTGELFF
TRBJ2-2,TRBV2,CASKRGQGGSGELFF
TRBJ1-5,TRBV2,CASSGGRGNQPQHF
TRBJ1-4,TRBV6-1,CASSRDRGANEKLFF
TRBJ2-7,TRBV7-9,CASSLAGAPEQYF